This T cell receptor beta chain was sequenced during a study of T cells in Graves' hyperthyroidism and ophthalmopathy. CDR3 size: 16 residues. Germline values: CDR1 SGHTA, CDR2 FQGNSA. V was pared by 0 bases and J by 0 bases, with 12 bases between. Amplified TCR beta CDR3 regions came from RNA transcripts. During a first-round RT-PCR of the TCR CDR3, the HTBI primer set was used. Each CDR3 protein gets one entry after TCRdb re-called the multiplex PCR reads with MiXCR. The sample consists of hundreds of thousands of distinct CDR3 sequences, roughly 14% of them appearing once. The sample holds a few counts of this clonotype.

This rearrangement joins TRBV7-2 to TRBJ2-7; TRBD1 is a possible D gene (6 bases). The clonotype was recovered from a woman in her late teens or twenties with Graves' hyperthyroidism. Sequenced input: blood. The CDR3 loop is CASSLAGTLSSYEQYF. The CDR3 coding sequence is TGTGCCAGCAGCTTAGCCGGGACATTGAGCTCCTACGAGCAGTACTTC.